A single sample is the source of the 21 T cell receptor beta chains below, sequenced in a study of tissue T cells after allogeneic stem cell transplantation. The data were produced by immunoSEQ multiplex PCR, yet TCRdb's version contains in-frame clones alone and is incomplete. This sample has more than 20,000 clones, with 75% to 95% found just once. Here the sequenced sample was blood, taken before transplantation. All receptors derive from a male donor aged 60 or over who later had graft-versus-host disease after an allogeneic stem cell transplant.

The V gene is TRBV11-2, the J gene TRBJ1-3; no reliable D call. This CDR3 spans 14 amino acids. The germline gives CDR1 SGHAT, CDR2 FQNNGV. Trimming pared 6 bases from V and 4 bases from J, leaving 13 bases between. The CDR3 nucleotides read TGTGCCAGCAGTTGGGAGCGACTGGGAAACACCATATATTTT. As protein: CASSWERLGNTIYF.

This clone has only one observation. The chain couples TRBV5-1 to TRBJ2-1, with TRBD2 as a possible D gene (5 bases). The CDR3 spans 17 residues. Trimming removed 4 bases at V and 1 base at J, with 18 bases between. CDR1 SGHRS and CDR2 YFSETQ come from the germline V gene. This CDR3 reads CASSAISKDSSYNEQFF. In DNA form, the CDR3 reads TGCGCCAGCAGCGCTATATCTAAGGACTCGTCCTACAATGAGCAGTTCTTC.

CDR3 sequence reads: CASSERTENTEAFF. The CDR3 nucleotides are TGTGCCAGCAGTGAAAGGACGGAGAACACTGAAGCTTTCTTT. This chain links TRBV2 with TRBJ1-1; D uncertain. The CDR3 contains 14 residues. Germline V gives CDR1 SNHLY, CDR2 FYNNEI. Trimming shortened V by 2 bases and J by 1 base, and 8 bases separated the two germline ends.

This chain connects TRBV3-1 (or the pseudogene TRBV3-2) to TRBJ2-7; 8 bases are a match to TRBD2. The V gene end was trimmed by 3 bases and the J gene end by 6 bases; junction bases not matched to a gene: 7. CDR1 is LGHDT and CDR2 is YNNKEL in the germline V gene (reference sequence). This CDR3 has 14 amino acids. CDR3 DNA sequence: TGTGCCAGCAGCCAGATTAGCGGGAATACCGAGCAGTACTTC. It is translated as CASSQISGNTEQYF.

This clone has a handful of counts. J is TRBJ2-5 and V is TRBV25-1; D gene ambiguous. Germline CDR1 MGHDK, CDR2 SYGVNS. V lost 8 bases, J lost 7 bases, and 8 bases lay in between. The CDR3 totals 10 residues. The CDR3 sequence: CASGYLTQYF. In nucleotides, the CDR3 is TGTGCCAGCGGGTACTTGACCCAGTACTTC.

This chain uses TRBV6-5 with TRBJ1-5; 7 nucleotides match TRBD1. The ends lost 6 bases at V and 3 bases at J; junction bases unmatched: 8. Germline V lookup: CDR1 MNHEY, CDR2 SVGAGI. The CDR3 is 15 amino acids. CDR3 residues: CASSPTGVINQPQHF. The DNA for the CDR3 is TGTGCCAGCAGCCCCACAGGGGTCATCAATCAGCCCCAGCATTTT.

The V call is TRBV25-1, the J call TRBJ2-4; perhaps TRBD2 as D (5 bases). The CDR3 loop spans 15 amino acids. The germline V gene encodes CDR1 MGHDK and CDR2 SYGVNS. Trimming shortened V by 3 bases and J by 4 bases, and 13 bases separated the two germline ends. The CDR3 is CASSDPNSEKNIQYF. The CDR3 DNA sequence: TGTGCCAGCAGTGACCCTAATAGCGAGAAAAACATTCAGTACTTC. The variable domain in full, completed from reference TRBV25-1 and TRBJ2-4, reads EADIYQTPRYLVIGTGKKITLECSQTMGHDKMYWYQQDPGMELHLIHYSYGVNSTEKGDLSSESTVSRIRTEHFPLTLESARPSHTSQYLCASSDPNSEKNIQYFGAGTRLSVL.

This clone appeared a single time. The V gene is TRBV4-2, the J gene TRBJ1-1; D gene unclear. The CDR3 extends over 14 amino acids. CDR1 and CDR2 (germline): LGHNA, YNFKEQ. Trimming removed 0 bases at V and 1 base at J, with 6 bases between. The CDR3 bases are TGTGCCAGCAGCCAAGAACTGTCGAACACTGAAGCTTTCTTT. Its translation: CASSQELSNTEAFF.

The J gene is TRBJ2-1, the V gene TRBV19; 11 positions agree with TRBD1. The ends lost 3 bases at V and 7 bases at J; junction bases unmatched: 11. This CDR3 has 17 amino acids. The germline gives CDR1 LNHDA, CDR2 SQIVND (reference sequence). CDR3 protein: CASSIRDRGGVGNEQFF. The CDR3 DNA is TGTGCCAGTAGTATCCGGGACAGGGGGGGTGTGGGGAATGAGCAGTTCTTC.

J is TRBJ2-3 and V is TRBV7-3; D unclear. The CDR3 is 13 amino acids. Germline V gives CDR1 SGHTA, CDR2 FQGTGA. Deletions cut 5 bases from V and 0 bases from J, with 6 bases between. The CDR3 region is CASSQASTDTQYF. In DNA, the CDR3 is TGTGCCAGCAGCCAGGCAAGCACAGATACGCAGTATTTT.

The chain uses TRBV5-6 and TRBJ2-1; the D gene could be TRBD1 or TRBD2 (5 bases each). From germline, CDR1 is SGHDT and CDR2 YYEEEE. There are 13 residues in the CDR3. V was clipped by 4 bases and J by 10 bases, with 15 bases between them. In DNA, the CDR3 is TGTGCCAGCAGCCGGGGCCTGGGCTCCGAGCAGTTCTTC. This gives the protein CASSRGLGSEQFF.

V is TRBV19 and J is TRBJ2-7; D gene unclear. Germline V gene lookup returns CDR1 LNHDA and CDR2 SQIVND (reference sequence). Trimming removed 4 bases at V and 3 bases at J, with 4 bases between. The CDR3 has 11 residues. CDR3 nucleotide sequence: TGTGCCAGTAGTAGCCACTACGAGCAGTACTTC. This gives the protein CASSSHYEQYF.

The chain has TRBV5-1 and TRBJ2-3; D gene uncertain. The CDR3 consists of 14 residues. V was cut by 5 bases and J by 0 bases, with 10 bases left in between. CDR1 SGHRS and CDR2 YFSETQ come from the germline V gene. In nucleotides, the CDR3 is TGCGCCAGCAGGACCAGCCCTAGCACAGATACGCAGTATTTT. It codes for CASRTSPSTDTQYF.

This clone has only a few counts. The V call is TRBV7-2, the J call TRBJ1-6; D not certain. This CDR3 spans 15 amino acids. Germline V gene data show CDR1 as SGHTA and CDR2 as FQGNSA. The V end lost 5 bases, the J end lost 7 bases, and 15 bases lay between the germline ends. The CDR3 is CASSLQVIRNSPLHF. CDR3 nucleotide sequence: TGTGCCAGCAGCCTCCAGGTGATACGGAATTCACCCCTCCACTTT.

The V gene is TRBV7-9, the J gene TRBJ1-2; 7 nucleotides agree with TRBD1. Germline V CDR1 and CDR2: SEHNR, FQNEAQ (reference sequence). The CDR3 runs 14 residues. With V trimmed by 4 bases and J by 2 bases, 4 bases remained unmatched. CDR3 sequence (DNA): TGTGCCAGCAGCTCCCAACAGGGGAACTATGGCTACACCTTC. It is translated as CASSSQQGNYGYTF.

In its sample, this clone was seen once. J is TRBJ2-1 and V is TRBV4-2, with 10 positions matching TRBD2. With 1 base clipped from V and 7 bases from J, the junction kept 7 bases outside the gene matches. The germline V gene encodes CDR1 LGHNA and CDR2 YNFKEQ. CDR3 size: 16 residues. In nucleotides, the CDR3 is TGTGCCAGCAGCCAAGGTCCTAGCGGGAGCTCGAATGAGCAGTTCTTC. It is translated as CASSQGPSGSSNEQFF.

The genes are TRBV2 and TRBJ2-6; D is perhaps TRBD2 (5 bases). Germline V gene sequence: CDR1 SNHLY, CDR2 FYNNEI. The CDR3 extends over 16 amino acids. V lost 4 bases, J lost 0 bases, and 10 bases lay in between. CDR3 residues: CASSAEVGSGANVLTF. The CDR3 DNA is TGTGCCAGCAGTGCGGAGGTCGGCTCTGGGGCCAACGTCCTGACTTTC.

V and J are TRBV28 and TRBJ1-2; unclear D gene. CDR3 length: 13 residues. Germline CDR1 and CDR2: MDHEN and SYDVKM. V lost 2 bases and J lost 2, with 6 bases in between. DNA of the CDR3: TGTGCCAGCAGTTTAAGAATAAACTATGGCTACACCTTC. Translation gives CASSLRINYGYTF.

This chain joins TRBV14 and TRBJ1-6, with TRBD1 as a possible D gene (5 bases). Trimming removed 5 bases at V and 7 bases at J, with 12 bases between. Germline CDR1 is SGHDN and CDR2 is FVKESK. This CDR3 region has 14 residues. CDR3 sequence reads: CASSVGGGNSPLHF. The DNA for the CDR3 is TGTGCCAGCAGCGTCGGGGGGGGGAATTCACCCCTCCACTTT.

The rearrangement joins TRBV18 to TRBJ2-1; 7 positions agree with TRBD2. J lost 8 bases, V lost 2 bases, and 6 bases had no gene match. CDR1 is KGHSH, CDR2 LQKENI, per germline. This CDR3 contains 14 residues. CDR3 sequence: CASSPKLGGDEQFF. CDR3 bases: TGTGCCAGCTCACCAAAATTGGGAGGGGATGAGCAGTTCTTC.

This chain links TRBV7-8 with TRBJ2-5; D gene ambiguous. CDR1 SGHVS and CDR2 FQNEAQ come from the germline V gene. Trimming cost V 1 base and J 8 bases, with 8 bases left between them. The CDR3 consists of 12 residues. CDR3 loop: CASSLVLTTQYF. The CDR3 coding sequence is TGTGCCAGCAGCTTAGTCCTTACAACCCAGTACTTC.